This TCR beta chain was sequenced for a study of Ad26.COV2.S vaccination and SARS-CoV-2 variants. Treatment specified: about 20 received Ad26.COV2.S at low or high dose, single or two shots; 5 received placebo; per-sample allocation not given. The samples were gathered on day 63 after the first injection of vaccine or placebo. V lost 6 bases and J lost 5, with 13 bases in between. The CDR3 is 14 amino acids. Germline CDR1 reads MNHEY; CDR2 reads SVGAGI. Sequenced by immunoSEQ multiplex PCR; TCRdb stores in-frame clones only, minus some. The table shows hundreds of thousands of clones, with around 90% occurring only once.

The source is a person aged 18-65 years who received the Ad26.COV2.S COVID-19 vaccine or a placebo. The chain employs TRBV6-5 and TRBJ2-2; TRBD1 might be the D (5 bases). The sample here was peripheral blood, taken in a trial of Ad26.COV2.S vaccine versus placebo. In nucleotides, the CDR3 is TGTGCCAGCAGATTAAGGGGTCGGACCGGGGAGCTGTTTTTT. Its translation is CASRLRGRTGELFF.